Presented here are 14 T cell receptor beta chains from one specimen sequenced in a study of early T cells in non-severe SARS-CoV-2 infection. TCRdb reprocessed the 5' RACE reads with MiXCR, giving one entry per CDR3 protein. The sample consists of 45,000 to 60,000 distinct CDR3 sequences, around 9% of them appearing once. Source material: whole blood. The origin of the receptors is an adult who was a healthcare worker with PCR-confirmed SARS-CoV-2 infection or an uninfected control (not recorded which).

This clonotype was seen a handful of times. The CDR3 loop reads CASSQGYGTKWFYEQYF. As DNA, the CDR3 is TGTGCCAGCAGCCAAGGGTATGGCACGAAGTGGTTCTACGAGCAGTACTTC. The gene calls are TRBV3-1 and TRBJ2-7, with D unresolved. The CDR3 is made up of 17 amino acids. Germline V CDR1 and CDR2: LGHDT, YNNKEL (reference sequence). Trimming removed 1 base from V and 3 bases from J, with 19 bases in between.

A few counts support this clonotype. The chain joins TRBV3-1 to TRBJ1-2, with 7 bases fitting TRBD1. The CDR3 loop spans 13 amino acids. From germline, CDR1 is LGHDT and CDR2 YNNKEL (reference sequence). V lost 5 bases and J lost 4; bases outside the gene matches: 4. This CDR3 reads CASSSRDSYGYTF. The CDR3 bases are TGTGCCAGCAGCTCCCGGGACAGCTATGGCTACACCTTC.

This chain connects TRBV6-6 to TRBJ1-5; D call uncertain. This CDR3 contains 13 residues. Trimming took off 9 bases at V and 2 bases at J, with 11 bases between the two ends. Germline CDR1 reads MNHNY; CDR2 reads SVGAGI (reference sequence). CDR3 sequence: CASRVGRNQPQHF. The CDR3 coding sequence is TGTGCCAGTCGGGTAGGACGCAATCAGCCCCAGCATTTT.

This clonotype has more than one count but fewer than ten. This chain connects TRBV29-1 to TRBJ2-3; 9 positions agree with TRBD2. Trimming cost V 7 bases and J 0 bases; bases outside gene matches: 5. Germline CDR1 reads SQVTM; CDR2 reads ANQGSEA. This CDR3 is 14 amino acids long. The CDR3 loop reads CSGGLAGSTDTQYF. As DNA, the CDR3 is TGCAGCGGCGGCCTAGCGGGGAGCACAGATACGCAGTATTTT.

V is TRBV5-1 and J is TRBJ2-3; 11 bases are a match to TRBD2. The J segment lost 4 bases and the V segment lost 0 bases, leaving 4 bases of the junction unmatched. The CDR3 loop spans 16 amino acids. Germline V CDR1 and CDR2: SGHRS, YFSETQ. In DNA form, the CDR3 reads TGCGCCAGCAGCTTGGGAACTAGCGGGGGATCAGATACGCAGTATTTT. Translating it yields CASSLGTSGGSDTQYF.

V gene TRBV11-2 combines with J gene TRBJ2-5; 7 nucleotides match TRBD1. Germline V CDR1 and CDR2: SGHAT, FQNNGV. Trimming removed 5 bases from V and 5 bases from J; junction bases left unmatched: 8. This CDR3 is built from 14 residues. The CDR3: CASSIGGRSETQYF. The CDR3 region has the DNA TGTGCCAGCAGCATAGGGGGCCGGAGCGAGACCCAGTACTTC.

This clonotype was counted only a few times. V usage is TRBV11-2 and J usage is TRBJ2-2; TRBD2 might be the D (6 bases). Per the germline V gene, CDR1 is SGHAT and CDR2 is FQNNGV. V was pared by 6 bases and J by 6 bases, with 17 bases between. The CDR3 spans 15 residues. The CDR3, as DNA: TGTGCCAGCAGACCATTGACTAGTAACGCCGGGGAGCTGTTTTTT. It specifies CASRPLTSNAGELFF.

This clonotype appeared a few times. The chain joins TRBV3-1 to TRBJ1-1; D is unresolved. V lost 4 bases and J 4 bases, leaving 10 bases between the germline ends. Germline CDR1 LGHDT, CDR2 YNNKEL (reference sequence). CDR3 length equals 13 residues. Here the CDR3 reads CASSPPYGTEAFF. CDR3 in DNA: TGTGCCAGCAGCCCCCCGTACGGCACTGAAGCTTTCTTT.

In its sample, this clonotype was seen many times. The gene calls are TRBV7-8 and TRBJ2-3; 9 nucleotides match TRBD2. The germline CDR1 and CDR2 sequences are SGHVS and FQNEAQ. The CDR3 loop spans 15 amino acids. The V segment lost 4 bases and the J segment 7 bases; nucleotides outside the gene matches: 9. CDR3 protein: CASSSPGTSSNTQYF. The CDR3 region has the DNA TGTGCCAGCAGCTCCCCCGGGACTAGCTCGAATACGCAGTATTTT.

V usage is TRBV6-1 and J usage is TRBJ1-2, with D tentatively TRBD1 (5 bases). Germline V gene sequence: CDR1 MNHNS, CDR2 SASEGT. Trimming stripped 6 bases from V and 1 base from J, with 15 bases between. The CDR3 consists of 15 residues. CDR3 residues: CASSPSGGNNYGYTF. The DNA for the CDR3 is TGTGCCAGCAGCCCAAGTGGGGGGAATAACTATGGCTACACCTTC.

The chain uses TRBV18 and TRBJ1-3; D call uncertain. V gave up 3 bases and J gave up 1 base, with 7 bases separating them. From germline, CDR1 is KGHSH and CDR2 LQKENI. This CDR3 has 14 amino acids. The CDR3: CASSPGISGNTIYF. The CDR3 coding sequence is TGTGCCAGCTCACCGGGAATATCTGGAAACACCATATATTTT.

This clonotype was observed many times. The chain uses TRBV6-1 and TRBJ2-3; TRBD2 matches at 7 bases. V gave up 8 bases and J gave up 5 bases; unmatched junction bases: 10. CDR3 length: 14 amino acids. CDR1 is MNHNS and CDR2 is SASEGT in the germline V gene. The CDR3 here is CASSTSAPGDTQYF. The CDR3 DNA reads TGTGCCAGCTCTACTAGCGCTCCGGGAGATACGCAGTATTTT.

This clonotype has a handful of counts. This chain uses TRBV19 with TRBJ2-2; tentatively, D is TRBD2 (5 bases). The CDR3 sequence is 15 residues long. Germline assignment: CDR1 LNHDA and CDR2 SQIVND (reference sequence). V was shortened by 6 bases and J by 2 bases, with 13 bases between the two germline ends. The CDR3 loop is CASRVLEENTGELFF. CDR3 coding DNA: TGTGCCAGTAGAGTCCTGGAGGAAAACACCGGGGAGCTGTTTTTT.

The V gene is TRBV12-3 or TRBV12-4, the J gene TRBJ1-6; 7 bases are a match to TRBD1. The CDR3 runs 14 residues. V was clipped by 7 bases and J by 10 bases; unmatched bases: 10. CDR3 nucleotides: TGTGCCAGCACTATGACAGGGTTTGGATCACCCCTCCACTTT. It is translated as CASTMTGFGSPLHF.